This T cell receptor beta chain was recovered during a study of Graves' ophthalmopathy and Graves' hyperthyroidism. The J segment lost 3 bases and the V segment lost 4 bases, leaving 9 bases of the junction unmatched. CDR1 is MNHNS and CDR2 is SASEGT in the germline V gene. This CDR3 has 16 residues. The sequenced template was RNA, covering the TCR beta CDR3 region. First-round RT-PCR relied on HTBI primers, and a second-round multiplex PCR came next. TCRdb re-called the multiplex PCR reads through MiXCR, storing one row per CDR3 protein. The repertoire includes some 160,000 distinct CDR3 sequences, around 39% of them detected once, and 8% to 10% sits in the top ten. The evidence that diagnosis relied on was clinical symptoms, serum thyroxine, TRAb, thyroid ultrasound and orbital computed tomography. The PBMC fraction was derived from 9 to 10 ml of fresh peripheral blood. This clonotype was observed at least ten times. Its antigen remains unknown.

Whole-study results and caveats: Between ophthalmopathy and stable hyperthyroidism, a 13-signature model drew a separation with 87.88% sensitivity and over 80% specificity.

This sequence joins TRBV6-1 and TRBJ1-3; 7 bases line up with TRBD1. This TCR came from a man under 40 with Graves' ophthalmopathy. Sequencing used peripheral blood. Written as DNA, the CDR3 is TGTGCCAGCAGTGCCCCGACAGGGATGGTTGGAAACACCATATATTTT. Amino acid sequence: CASSAPTGMVGNTIYF.